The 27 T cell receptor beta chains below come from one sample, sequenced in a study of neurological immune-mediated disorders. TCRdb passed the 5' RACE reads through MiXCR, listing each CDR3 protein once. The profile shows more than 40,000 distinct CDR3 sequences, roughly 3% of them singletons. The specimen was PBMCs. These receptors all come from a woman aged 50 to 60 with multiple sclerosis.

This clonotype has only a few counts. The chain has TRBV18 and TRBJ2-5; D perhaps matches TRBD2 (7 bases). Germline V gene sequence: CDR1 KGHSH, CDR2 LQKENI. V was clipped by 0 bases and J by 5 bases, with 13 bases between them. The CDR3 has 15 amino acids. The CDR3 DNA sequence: TGTGCCAGCTCACCACCCGTACAGGGAGGGGAGACCCAGTACTTC. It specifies CASSPPVQGGETQYF.

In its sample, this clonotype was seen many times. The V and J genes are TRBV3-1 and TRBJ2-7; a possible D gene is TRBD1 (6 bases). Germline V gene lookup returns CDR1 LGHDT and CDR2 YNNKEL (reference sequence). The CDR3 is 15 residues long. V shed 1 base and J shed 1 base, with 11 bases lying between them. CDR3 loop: CASSQVGGGSYEQYF. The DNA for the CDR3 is TGTGCCAGCAGCCAAGTTGGGGGCGGTTCCTACGAGCAGTACTTC.

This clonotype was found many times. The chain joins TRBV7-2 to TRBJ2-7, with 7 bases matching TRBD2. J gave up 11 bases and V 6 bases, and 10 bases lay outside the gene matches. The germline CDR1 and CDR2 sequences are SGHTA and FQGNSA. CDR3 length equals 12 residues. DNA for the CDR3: TGTGCCAGCAGTGCCGGGGGGACTATCGAGTACTTC. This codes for CASSAGGTIEYF.

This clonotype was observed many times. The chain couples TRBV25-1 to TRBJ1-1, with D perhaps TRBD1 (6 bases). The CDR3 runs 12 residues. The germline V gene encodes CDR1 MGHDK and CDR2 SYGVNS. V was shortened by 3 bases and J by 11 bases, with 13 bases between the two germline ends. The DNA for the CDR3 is TGTGCCAGCAGTGACGCCGGGACACCGGCTTTCTTT. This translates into CASSDAGTPAFF. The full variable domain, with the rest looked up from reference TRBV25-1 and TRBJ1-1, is EADIYQTPRYLVIGTGKKITLECSQTMGHDKMYWYQQDPGMELHLIHYSYGVNSTEKGDLSSESTVSRIRTEHFPLTLESARPSHTSQYLCASSDAGTPAFFGQGTRLTVV.

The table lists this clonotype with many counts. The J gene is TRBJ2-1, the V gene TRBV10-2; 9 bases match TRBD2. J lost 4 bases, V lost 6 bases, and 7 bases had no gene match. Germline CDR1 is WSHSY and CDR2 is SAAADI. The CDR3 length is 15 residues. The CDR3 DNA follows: TGCGCCAGCAGGGGATGGCGGGGGGGTTACAATGAGCAGTTCTTC. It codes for CASRGWRGGYNEQFF.

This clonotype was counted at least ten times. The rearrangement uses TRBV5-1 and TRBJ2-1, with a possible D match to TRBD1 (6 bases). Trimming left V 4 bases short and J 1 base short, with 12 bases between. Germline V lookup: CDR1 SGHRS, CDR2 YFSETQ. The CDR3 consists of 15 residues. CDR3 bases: TGCGCCAGCAGCGACCAGGGGTCTTCCTACAATGAGCAGTTCTTC. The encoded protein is CASSDQGSSYNEQFF.

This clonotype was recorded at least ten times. DNA of the CDR3: TGCAGTGCTAGATTTCCAGGATCGTTAGGCAATCAGCCCCAGCATTTT. This codes for CSARFPGSLGNQPQHF. The chain combines TRBV20-1 with TRBJ1-5; unclear D gene. The germline CDR1 and CDR2 sequences are DFQATT and SNEGSKA (reference sequence). The CDR3 has 16 residues. The ends were cut back, 2 bases at V and 2 bases at J, with 16 bases in the middle.

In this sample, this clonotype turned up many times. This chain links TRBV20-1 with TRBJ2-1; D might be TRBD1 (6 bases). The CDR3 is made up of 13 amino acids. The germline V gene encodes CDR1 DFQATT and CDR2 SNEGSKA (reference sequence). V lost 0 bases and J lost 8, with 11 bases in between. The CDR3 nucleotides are TGCAGTGCTAGAGATTTGGACAGCGATGAGCAGTTCTTC. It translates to CSARDLDSDEQFF.

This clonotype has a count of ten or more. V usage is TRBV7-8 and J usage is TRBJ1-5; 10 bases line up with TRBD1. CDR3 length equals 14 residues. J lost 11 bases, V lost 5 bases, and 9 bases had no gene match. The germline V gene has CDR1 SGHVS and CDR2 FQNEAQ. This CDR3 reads CASSRGQGGMTQHF. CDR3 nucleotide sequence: TGTGCCAGCAGCCGCGGACAGGGGGGTATGACCCAGCATTTT.

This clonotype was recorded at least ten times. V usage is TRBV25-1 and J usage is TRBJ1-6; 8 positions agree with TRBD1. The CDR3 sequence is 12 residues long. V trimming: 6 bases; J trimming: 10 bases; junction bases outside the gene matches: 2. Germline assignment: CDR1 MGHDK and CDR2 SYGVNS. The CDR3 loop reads CASRQGESPLHF. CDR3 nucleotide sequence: TGTGCCAGCAGACAGGGGGAATCACCCCTCCACTTT.

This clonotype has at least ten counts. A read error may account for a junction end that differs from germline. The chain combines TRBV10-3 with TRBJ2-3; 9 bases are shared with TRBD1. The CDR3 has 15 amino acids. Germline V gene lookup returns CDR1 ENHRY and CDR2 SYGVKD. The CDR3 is CATSTRDRVKDTQYF. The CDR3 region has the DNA TGTGCCACCAGTACAAGGGACAGGGTCAAAGATACGCAGTATTTT.

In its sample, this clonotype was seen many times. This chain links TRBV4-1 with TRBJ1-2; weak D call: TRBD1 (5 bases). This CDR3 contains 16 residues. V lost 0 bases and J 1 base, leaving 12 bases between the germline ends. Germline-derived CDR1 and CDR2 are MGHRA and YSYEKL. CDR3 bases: TGCGCCAGCAGCCAAGATCCGCAGGGATTTAACTATGGCTACACCTTC. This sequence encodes CASSQDPQGFNYGYTF.

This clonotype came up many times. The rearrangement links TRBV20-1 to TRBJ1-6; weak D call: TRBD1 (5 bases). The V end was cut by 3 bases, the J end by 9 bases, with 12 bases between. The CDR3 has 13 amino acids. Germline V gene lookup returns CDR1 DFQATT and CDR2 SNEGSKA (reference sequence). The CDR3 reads CSASRQGGSPLHF. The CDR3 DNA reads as TGCAGTGCTAGTAGGCAGGGTGGTTCACCCCTCCACTTT.

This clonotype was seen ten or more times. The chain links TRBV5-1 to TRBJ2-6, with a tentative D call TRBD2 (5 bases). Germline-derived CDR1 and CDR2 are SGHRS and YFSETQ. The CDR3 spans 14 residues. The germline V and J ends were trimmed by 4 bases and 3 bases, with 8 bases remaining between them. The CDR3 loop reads CASSGSVGANVLTF. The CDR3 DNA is TGCGCCAGCAGCGGGAGCGTTGGGGCCAACGTCCTGACTTTC.

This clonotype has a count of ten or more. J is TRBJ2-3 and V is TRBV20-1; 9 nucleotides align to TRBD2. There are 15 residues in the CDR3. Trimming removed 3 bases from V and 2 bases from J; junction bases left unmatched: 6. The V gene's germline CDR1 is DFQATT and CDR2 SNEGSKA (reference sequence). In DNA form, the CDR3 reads TGCAGTGCTAGTCACGCGGGAGGGCCCACAGATACGCAGTATTTT. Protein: CSASHAGGPTDTQYF.

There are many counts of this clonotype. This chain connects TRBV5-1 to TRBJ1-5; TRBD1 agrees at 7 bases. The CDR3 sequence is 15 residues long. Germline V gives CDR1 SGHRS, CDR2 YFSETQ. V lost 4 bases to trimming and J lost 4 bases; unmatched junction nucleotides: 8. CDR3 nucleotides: TGCGCCAGCAGCATTAGCGACAGGGAAAATCAGCCCCAGCATTTT. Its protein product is CASSISDRENQPQHF. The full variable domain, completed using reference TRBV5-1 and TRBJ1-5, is KAGVTQTPRYLIKTRGQQVTLSCSPISGHRSVSWYQQTPGQGLQFLFEYFSETQRNKGNFPGRFSGRQFSNSRSEMNVSTLELGDSALYLCASSISDRENQPQHFGDGTRLSIL.

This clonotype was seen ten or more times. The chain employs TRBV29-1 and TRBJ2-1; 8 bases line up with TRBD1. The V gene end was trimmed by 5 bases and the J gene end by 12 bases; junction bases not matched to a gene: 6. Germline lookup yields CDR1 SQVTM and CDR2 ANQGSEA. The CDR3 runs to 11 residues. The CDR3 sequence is CSVSQGVGQFF. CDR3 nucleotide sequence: TGCAGCGTTTCACAGGGGGTCGGGCAGTTCTTC.

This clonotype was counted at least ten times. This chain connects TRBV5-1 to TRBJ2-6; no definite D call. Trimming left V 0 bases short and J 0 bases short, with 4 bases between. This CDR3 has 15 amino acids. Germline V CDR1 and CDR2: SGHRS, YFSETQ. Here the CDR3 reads CASSLGSSGANVLTF. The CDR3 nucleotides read TGCGCCAGCAGCTTGGGAAGCTCTGGGGCCAACGTCCTGACTTTC. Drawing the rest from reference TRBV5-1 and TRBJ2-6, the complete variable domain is KAGVTQTPRYLIKTRGQQVTLSCSPISGHRSVSWYQQTPGQGLQFLFEYFSETQRNKGNFPGRFSGRQFSNSRSEMNVSTLELGDSALYLCASSLGSSGANVLTFGAGSRLTVL.

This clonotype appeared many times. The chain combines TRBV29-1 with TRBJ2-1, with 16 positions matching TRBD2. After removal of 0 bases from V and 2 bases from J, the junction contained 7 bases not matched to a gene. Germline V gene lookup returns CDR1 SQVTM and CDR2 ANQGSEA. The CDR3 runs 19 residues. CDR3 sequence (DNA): TGCAGCGTTGAAGAAACCGGGACTAGCGGGAGGGTCGCCTACAATGAGCAGTTCTTC. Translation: CSVEETGTSGRVAYNEQFF.

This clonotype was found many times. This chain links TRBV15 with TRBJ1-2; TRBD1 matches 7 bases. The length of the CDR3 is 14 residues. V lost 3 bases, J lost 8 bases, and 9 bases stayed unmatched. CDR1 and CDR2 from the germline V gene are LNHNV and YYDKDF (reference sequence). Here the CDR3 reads CATSRGDRGGGYTF. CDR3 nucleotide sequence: TGTGCCACCAGCAGGGGGGACAGAGGTGGAGGCTACACCTTC.

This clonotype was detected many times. The CDR3 protein is CASSPGPKPQHF. Here the CDR3 DNA reads TGTGCCAGCAGCCCCGGACCGAAGCCCCAGCATTTT. This rearrangement joins TRBV2 to TRBJ1-5; D not resolved. The CDR3 loop spans 12 amino acids. The V gene lost 6 bases and the J gene lost 8 bases, with 11 bases spanning the gap. Germline CDR1 is SNHLY and CDR2 is FYNNEI.

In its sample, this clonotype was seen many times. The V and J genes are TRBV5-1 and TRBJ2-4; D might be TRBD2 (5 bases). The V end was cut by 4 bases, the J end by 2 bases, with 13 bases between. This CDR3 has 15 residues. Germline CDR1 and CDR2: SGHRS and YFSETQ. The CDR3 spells CASSPNEGSKNIQYF. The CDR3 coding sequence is TGCGCCAGCAGCCCGAACGAGGGATCCAAAAACATTCAGTACTTC. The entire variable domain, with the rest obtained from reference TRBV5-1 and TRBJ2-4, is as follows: KAGVTQTPRYLIKTRGQQVTLSCSPISGHRSVSWYQQTPGQGLQFLFEYFSETQRNKGNFPGRFSGRQFSNSRSEMNVSTLELGDSALYLCASSPNEGSKNIQYFGAGTRLSVL.

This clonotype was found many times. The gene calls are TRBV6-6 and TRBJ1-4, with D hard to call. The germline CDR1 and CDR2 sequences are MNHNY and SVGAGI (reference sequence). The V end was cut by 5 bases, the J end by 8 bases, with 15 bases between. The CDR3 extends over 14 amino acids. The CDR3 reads CASSHLGQWEKLFF. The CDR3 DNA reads TGTGCCAGCAGTCACCTAGGGCAGTGGGAAAAACTGTTTTTT.

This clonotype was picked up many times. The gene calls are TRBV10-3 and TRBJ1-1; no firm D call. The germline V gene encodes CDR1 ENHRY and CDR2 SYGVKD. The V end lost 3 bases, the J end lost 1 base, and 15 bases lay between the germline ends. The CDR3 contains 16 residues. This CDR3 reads CAISDWDPSGNTEAFF. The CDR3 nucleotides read TGTGCCATCAGTGATTGGGATCCCAGCGGGAACACTGAAGCTTTCTTT.

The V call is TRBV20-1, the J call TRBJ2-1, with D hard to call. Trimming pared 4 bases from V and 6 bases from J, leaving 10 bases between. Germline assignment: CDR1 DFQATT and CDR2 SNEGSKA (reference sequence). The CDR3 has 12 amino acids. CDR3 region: CSANYSPNEQFF. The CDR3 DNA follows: TGCAGTGCTAACTACAGCCCCAATGAGCAGTTCTTC.

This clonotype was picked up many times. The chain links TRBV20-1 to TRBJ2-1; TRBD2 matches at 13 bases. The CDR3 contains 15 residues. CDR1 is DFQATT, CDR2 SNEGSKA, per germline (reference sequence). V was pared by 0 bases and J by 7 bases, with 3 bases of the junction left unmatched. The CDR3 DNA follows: TGCAGTGCTAGAGAGGGACTAGCGGGGACGAATGAGCAGTTCTTC. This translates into CSAREGLAGTNEQFF.

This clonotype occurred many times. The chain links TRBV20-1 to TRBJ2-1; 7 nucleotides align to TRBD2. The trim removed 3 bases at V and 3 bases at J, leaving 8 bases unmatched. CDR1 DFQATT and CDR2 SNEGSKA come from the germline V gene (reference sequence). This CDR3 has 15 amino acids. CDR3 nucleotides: TGCAGTGCTAGGGATACCAGCGGGAACTACAATGAGCAGTTCTTC. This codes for CSARDTSGNYNEQFF.